A selection of T cell receptor beta chains follows, all from one sample in a study of cytomegalovirus exposure and HLA in healthy donors. The table came from immunoSEQ multiplex PCR; TCRdb's copy has only in-frame clones and leaves some out. The sample contains fewer than 150,000 clones, around 83% of which appear only once. Material for sequencing was PBMCs. The receptor source for this set is a man in his forties in good health and CMV-seropositive. Both conserved end residues are part of each CDR3. The order of the fields is clone size, D gene, J gene, V gene, CDR3 protein, CDR3 DNA. The D gene is left open where the match is weak. Clone size is given for some rows only: seen once, a few or many times, or a class if the clone is expanded.

size: .
D: TRBD2
J: TRBJ2-1
V: TRBV5-1
CDR3: CASSLEPSGGAYNEQFF
DNA: TGCGCCAGCAGCTTGGAGCCTAGCGGGGGGGCCTACAATGAGCAGTTCTTC

size: few
D: .
J: TRBJ1-2
V: TRBV30
CDR3: CAWGRGLSNYGYTF
DNA: TGTGCCTGGGGAAGGGGTTTGTCAAACTATGGCTACACCTTC

size: once
D: .
J: TRBJ1-1
V: TRBV27
CDR3: CASRRVGNTEAFF
DNA: TGTGCCAGCAGACGGGTTGGGAACACTGAAGCTTTCTTT

size: .
D: TRBD2
J: TRBJ2-3
V: TRBV13
CDR3: CASSFPRSGRAPATQYF
DNA: TGTGCCAGCAGCTTCCCTAGGAGCGGGAGGGCCCCAGCTACGCAGTATTTT

size: .
D: .
J: TRBJ1-5
V: TRBV4-1
CDR3: CASSLFGGVRQPQHF
DNA: TGCGCCAGCAGCCTCTTTGGAGGGGTTCGGCAGCCCCAGCATTTT

size: .
D: TRBD2
J: TRBJ2-5
V: TRBV27
CDR3: CASMREAGYRETQYF
DNA: TGTGCCAGCATGCGGGAGGCCGGGTATAGGGAGACCCAGTACTTC

size: .
D: TRBD1
J: TRBJ2-7
V: TRBV19
CDR3: CASRPDGQGSSYEQYF
DNA: TGTGCCAGTCGACCCGACGGACAGGGGAGCTCCTACGAGCAGTACTTC

size: .
D: .
J: TRBJ1-6
V: TRBV10-3
CDR3: CAISESSGGNSPLHF
DNA: TGTGCCATCAGTGAGTCAAGTGGCGGCAATTCACCCCTCCACTTT

size: .
D: TRBD1
J: TRBJ1-2
V: TRBV28
CDR3: CASSLGQEINYGYTF
DNA: TGTGCCAGCAGTCTCGGACAGGAAATTAACTATGGCTACACCTTC

size: .
D: TRBD2
J: TRBJ2-7
V: TRBV30
CDR3: CAWTKAGASYEQYF
DNA: TGTGCCTGGACTAAAGCGGGAGCGTCCTACGAGCAGTACTTC

size: .
D: .
J: TRBJ2-5
V: TRBV7-3
CDR3: CASSSPDSPKTQYF
DNA: TGTGCCAGCAGCTCACCTGACAGCCCGAAGACCCAGTACTTC

size: .
D: TRBD2
J: TRBJ2-1
V: TRBV5-1
CDR3: CASSSGLAGYNEQFF
DNA: TGCGCCAGCAGCTCAGGACTAGCGGGATACAATGAGCAGTTCTTC

size: .
D: TRBD1
J: TRBJ1-2
V: TRBV29-1
CDR3: CSAATGAGYGYTF
DNA: TGCAGCGCCGCGACAGGGGCCGGCTATGGCTACACCTTC

size: .
D: TRBD2
J: TRBJ2-7
V: TRBV27
CDR3: CASSWASGLTYEQYF
DNA: TGTGCCAGCAGTTGGGCTAGCGGGCTTACGTACGAGCAGTACTTC

size: few
D: .
J: TRBJ1-6
V: TRBV28
CDR3: CASSFNNSPLHF
DNA: TGTGCCAGCAGTTTCAATAATTCACCCCTCCACTTT

size: .
D: .
J: TRBJ2-7
V: TRBV6-5
CDR3: CASSYTGDEQYF
DNA: TGTGCCAGCAGTTACACGGGTGACGAGCAGTACTTC

size: medium-sized
D: .
J: TRBJ1-1
V: TRBV30
CDR3: CAWRERQVRGQNTEAFF
DNA: TGTGCCTGGAGGGAACGGCAGGTGCGGGGGCAGAACACTGAAGCTTTCTTT

size: .
D: TRBD1
J: TRBJ2-3
V: TRBV15
CDR3: CATSRPKGAPRDTQYF
DNA: TGTGCCACCAGCAGACCAAAGGGGGCCCCTCGGGATACGCAGTATTTT

size: .
D: .
J: TRBJ1-4
V: TRBV6-4
CDR3: CASKMTAKDEKLFF
DNA: TGTGCCAGCAAGATGACAGCAAAGGATGAAAAACTGTTTTTT

size: .
D: .
J: TRBJ1-5
V: TRBV19
CDR3: CASGQMALPPQHF
DNA: TGTGCCAGTGGACAAATGGCCCTTCCCCCCCAGCATTTT

size: .
D: TRBD1
J: TRBJ1-1
V: TRBV5-1
CDR3: CASSLGDRPPRNTEAFF
DNA: TGCGCCAGCAGCTTGGGGGACAGGCCACCAAGAAACACTGAAGCTTTCTTT

size: .
D: .
J: TRBJ2-1
V: TRBV4-3
CDR3: CASSQDVPQGYSYNEQFF
DNA: TGCGCCAGCAGCCAAGATGTCCCCCAGGGGTACTCCTACAATGAGCAGTTCTTC

size: .
D: TRBD2
J: TRBJ2-1
V: TRBV6-5
CDR3: CASSFGLAGVSEQFF
DNA: TGTGCCAGCAGTTTTGGACTAGCGGGAGTCAGTGAGCAGTTCTTC

size: .
D: .
J: TRBJ2-5
V: TRBV15
CDR3: CATSRSFLGQRRETQYF
DNA: TGTGCCACCAGCAGGTCTTTCTTAGGACAGCGTCGAGAGACCCAGTACTTC

size: .
D: .
J: TRBJ1-6
V: TRBV27
CDR3: CASTPDRYNSPLHF
DNA: TGTGCCAGCACCCCCGACAGATATAATTCACCCCTCCACTTT

size: .
D: TRBD2
J: TRBJ2-7
V: TRBV5-6
CDR3: CASSIPSGSNYEQYF
DNA: TGTGCCAGCAGCATTCCTAGCGGGAGTAATTACGAGCAGTACTTC

size: .
D: .
J: TRBJ2-5
V: TRBV5-5
CDR3: CASSTDRQETQYF
DNA: TGTGCCAGCAGCACGGACAGACAAGAGACCCAGTACTTC

size: .
D: .
J: TRBJ2-2
V: TRBV7-3
CDR3: CASSLSTRNTGELFF
DNA: TGTGCCAGCAGCTTATCTACCCGGAACACCGGGGAGCTGTTTTTT

size: .
D: TRBD1
J: TRBJ1-1
V: TRBV4-1
CDR3: CASRDRAEAFF
DNA: TGCGCCAGCAGAGACAGGGCCGAAGCTTTCTTT

size: .
D: .
J: TRBJ1-1
V: TRBV5-6
CDR3: CASSWGDTEAFF
DNA: TGTGCCAGCAGCTGGGGGGACACTGAAGCTTTCTTT

size: .
D: TRBD1
J: TRBJ2-7
V: TRBV9
CDR3: CASSSTRDGQGKSYEQYF
DNA: TGTGCCAGCAGCTCCACCCGCGACGGACAGGGGAAGTCCTACGAGCAGTACTTC

size: once
D: TRBD1
J: TRBJ1-2
V: TRBV7-9
CDR3: CASSYRTGPFYGYTF
DNA: TGTGCCAGCAGCTACCGGACAGGGCCGTTCTATGGCTACACCTTC

size: .
D: TRBD1
J: TRBJ2-7
V: TRBV18
CDR3: CASSDRDRVPYEQYF
DNA: TGTGCCAGCTCAGACCGGGACAGGGTACCCTACGAGCAGTACTTC

size: .
D: TRBD2
J: TRBJ2-2
V: TRBV4-3
CDR3: CASSQFSGGNTGELFF
DNA: TGCGCCAGCAGCCAGTTTAGCGGGGGGAACACCGGGGAGCTGTTTTTT

size: .
D: .
J: TRBJ2-5
V: TRBV25-1
CDR3: CASRGEKETQYF
DNA: TGTGCCAGCAGAGGGGAAAAAGAGACCCAGTACTTC

size: .
D: .
J: TRBJ1-1
V: TRBV2
CDR3: CASNQGLTEAFF
DNA: TGTGCCAGCAATCAAGGACTCACTGAAGCTTTCTTT

size: .
D: .
J: TRBJ1-4
V: TRBV5-1
CDR3: CASSSDQPGSNEKLFF
DNA: TGCGCCAGCAGCTCAGACCAGCCAGGTTCAAATGAAAAACTGTTTTTT

size: few
D: TRBD2
J: TRBJ2-7
V: TRBV28
CDR3: CASELAGGAPWEQYF
DNA: TGTGCCAGCGAACTAGCGGGAGGTGCCCCTTGGGAGCAGTACTTC

size: .
D: TRBD1
J: TRBJ2-5
V: TRBV5-4
CDR3: CASSFAGQGETQYF
DNA: TGTGCCAGCAGCTTCGCGGGACAGGGAGAGACCCAGTACTTC

size: .
D: TRBD2
J: TRBJ2-7
V: TRBV6-6
CDR3: CASRNRLAGLGEQYF
DNA: TGTGCCAGCAGAAACAGACTAGCGGGATTAGGCGAGCAGTACTTC

size: .
D: .
J: TRBJ1-1
V: TRBV30
CDR3: CAWSGPEDTEAFF
DNA: TGTGCCTGGAGTGGACCGGAGGACACTGAAGCTTTCTTT

size: .
D: TRBD1
J: TRBJ2-6
V: TRBV19
CDR3: CASSGRDRGYAGANVLTF
DNA: TGTGCCAGTAGTGGGCGGGACAGGGGTTACGCTGGGGCCAACGTCCTGACTTTC

size: .
D: .
J: TRBJ1-4
V: TRBV5-1
CDR3: CASSPAPGTLRRLNEKLFF
DNA: TGCGCCAGCAGTCCGGCTCCCGGGACTCTGCGGAGGCTTAATGAAAAACTGTTTTTT

size: .
D: TRBD1
J: TRBJ1-1
V: TRBV27
CDR3: CASSLNQDRGHTEAFF
DNA: TGTGCCAGCAGTTTAAACCAGGACAGGGGGCATACTGAAGCTTTCTTT

size: .
D: TRBD2
J: TRBJ2-1
V: TRBV4-1
CDR3: CASSHLAGATHNEQFF
DNA: TGCGCCAGCAGCCACCTAGCGGGAGCCACCCACAATGAGCAGTTCTTC

size: once
D: TRBD1
J: TRBJ2-7
V: TRBV7-3
CDR3: CASSPGGYEQYF
DNA: TGTGCCAGCAGCCCAGGGGGCTACGAGCAGTACTTC

size: .
D: TRBD2
J: TRBJ2-7
V: TRBV5-4
CDR3: CASSLRLAGGRGEQYF
DNA: TGTGCCAGCAGCTTGAGACTAGCGGGAGGGCGCGGCGAGCAGTACTTC

size: .
D: .
J: TRBJ2-1
V: TRBV6-5
CDR3: CASSYRQGLYNEQFF
DNA: TGTGCCAGCAGTTACAGGCAGGGCCTCTACAATGAGCAGTTCTTC

size: few
D: TRBD1
J: TRBJ1-3
V: TRBV9
CDR3: CASSVVGQNSGNTIYF
DNA: TGTGCCAGCAGCGTAGTGGGACAGAACTCTGGAAACACCATATATTTT